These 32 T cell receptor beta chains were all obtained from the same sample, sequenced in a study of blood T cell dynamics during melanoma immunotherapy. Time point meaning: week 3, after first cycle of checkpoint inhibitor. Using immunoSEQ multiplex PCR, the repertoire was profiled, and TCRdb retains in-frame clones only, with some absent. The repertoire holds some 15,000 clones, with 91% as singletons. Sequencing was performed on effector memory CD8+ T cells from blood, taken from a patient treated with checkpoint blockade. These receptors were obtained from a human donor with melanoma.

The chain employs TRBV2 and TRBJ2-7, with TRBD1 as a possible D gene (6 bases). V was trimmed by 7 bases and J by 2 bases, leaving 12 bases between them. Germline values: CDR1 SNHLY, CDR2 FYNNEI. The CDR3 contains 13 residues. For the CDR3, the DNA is TGTGCCAGCAACCGGACAGTTCCCTACGAGCAGTACTTC. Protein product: CASNRTVPYEQYF.

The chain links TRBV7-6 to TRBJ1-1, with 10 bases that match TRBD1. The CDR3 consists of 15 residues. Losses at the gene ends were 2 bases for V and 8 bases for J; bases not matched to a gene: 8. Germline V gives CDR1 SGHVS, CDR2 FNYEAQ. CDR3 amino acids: CASSLFVTGGPEAFF. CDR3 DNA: TGTGCCAGCAGCTTATTCGTGACAGGGGGCCCGGAAGCTTTCTTT.

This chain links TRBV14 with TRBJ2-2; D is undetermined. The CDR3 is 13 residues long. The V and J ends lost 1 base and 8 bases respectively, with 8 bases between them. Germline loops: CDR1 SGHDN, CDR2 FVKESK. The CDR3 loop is CASSQVLAGELFF. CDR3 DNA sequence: TGTGCCAGCAGCCAAGTACTTGCGGGGGAGCTGTTTTTT.

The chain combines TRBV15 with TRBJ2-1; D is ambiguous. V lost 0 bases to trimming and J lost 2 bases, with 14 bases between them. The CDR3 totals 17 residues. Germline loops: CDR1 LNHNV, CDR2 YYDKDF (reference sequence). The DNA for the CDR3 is TGTGCCACCAGCAGAGATCGGCTCCGCCCTACCTACAATGAGCAGTTCTTC. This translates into CATSRDRLRPTYNEQFF.

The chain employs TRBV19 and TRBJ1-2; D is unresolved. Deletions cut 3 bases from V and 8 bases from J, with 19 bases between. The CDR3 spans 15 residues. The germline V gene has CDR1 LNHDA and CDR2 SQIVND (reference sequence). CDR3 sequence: CASSIPLGIEEGYTF. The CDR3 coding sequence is TGTGCCAGTAGTATTCCTTTGGGCATTGAGGAAGGCTACACCTTC.

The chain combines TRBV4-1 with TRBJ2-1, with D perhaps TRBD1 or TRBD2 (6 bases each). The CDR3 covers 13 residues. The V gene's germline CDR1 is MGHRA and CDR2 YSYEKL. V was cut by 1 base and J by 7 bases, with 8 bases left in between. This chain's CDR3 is CASSQGRGNEQFF. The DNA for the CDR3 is TGCGCCAGCAGCCAAGGGAGGGGGAATGAGCAGTTCTTC.

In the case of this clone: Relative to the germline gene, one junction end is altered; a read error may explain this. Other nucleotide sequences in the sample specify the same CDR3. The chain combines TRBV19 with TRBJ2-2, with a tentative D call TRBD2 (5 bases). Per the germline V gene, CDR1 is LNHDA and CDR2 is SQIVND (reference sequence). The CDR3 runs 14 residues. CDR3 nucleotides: TGTGCCAGTCAATCTCGGACCCTTACCGGGGAGCTGTTCTTT. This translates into CASQSRTLTGELFF.

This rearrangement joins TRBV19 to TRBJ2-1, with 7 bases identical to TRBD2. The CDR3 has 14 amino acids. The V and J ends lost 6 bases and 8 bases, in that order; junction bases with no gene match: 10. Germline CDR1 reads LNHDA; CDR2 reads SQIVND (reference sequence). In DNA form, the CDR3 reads TGTGCCAGTAGCTGGGGGGGAGAGTTCTATGAGCAGTTCTTC. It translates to CASSWGGEFYEQFF.

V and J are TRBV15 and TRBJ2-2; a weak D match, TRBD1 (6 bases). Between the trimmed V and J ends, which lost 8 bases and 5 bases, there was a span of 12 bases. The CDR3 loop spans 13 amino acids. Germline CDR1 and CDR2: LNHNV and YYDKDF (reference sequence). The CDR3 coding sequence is TGTGCCACCTTAGGAAGGGGGACCGGGGAGCTGTTTTTT. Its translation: CATLGRGTGELFF.

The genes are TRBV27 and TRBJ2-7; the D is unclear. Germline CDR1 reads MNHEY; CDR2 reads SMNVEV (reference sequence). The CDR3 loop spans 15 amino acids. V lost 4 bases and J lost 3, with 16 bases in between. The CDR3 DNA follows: TGTGCCAGCAGTTCTGGGTTGTCAAACCTCTACGAGCAGTACTTC. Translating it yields CASSSGLSNLYEQYF.

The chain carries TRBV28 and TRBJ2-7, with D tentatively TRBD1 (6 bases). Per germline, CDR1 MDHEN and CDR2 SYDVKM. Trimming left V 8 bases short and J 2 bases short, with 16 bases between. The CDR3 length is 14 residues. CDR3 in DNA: TGTGCCAGCCATCATACCGGACAGACCTACGAGCAGTACTTC. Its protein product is CASHHTGQTYEQYF.

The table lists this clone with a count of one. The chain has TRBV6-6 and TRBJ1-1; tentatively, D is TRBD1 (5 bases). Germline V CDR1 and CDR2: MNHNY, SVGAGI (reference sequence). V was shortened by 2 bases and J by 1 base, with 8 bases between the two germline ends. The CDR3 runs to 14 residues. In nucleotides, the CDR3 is TGTGCCAGCAGTTACGGAGGGACGAACACTGAAGCTTTCTTT. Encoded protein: CASSYGGTNTEAFF.

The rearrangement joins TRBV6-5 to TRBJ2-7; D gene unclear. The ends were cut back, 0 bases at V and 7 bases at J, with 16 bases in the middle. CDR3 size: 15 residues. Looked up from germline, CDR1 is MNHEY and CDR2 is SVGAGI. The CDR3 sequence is CASSYSRGPGAEQYF. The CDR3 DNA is TGTGCCAGCAGTTACTCGAGAGGCCCGGGTGCAGAGCAGTACTTC.

The CDR3 reads CASSPRGHNEKLFF. The DNA for the CDR3 is TGTGCCAGCAGTCCCCGGGGGCATAATGAAAAACTGTTTTTT. The chain joins TRBV27 to TRBJ1-4; D is possibly TRBD1 (6 bases). The germline V gene encodes CDR1 MNHEY and CDR2 SMNVEV (reference sequence). This CDR3 is built from 14 residues. Trimming stripped 5 bases from V and 4 bases from J, with 11 bases between. The entire variable domain, with the rest obtained from reference TRBV27 and TRBJ1-4, is as follows: EAQVTQNPRYLITVTGKKLTVTCSQNMNHEYMSWYRQDPGLGLRQIYYSMNVEVTDKGDVPEGYKVSRKEKRNFPLILESPSPNQTSLYFCASSPRGHNEKLFFGSGTQLSVL.

CDR3 protein: CASSEGFLNTEAFF. CDR3 coding DNA: TGTGCCAGCTCGGAAGGGTTTCTGAACACTGAAGCTTTCTTT. The chain employs TRBV27 and TRBJ1-1; D gene ambiguous. V lost 8 bases and J lost 0, with 13 bases in between. The CDR3 extends over 14 amino acids. Per germline, CDR1 MNHEY and CDR2 SMNVEV (reference sequence).

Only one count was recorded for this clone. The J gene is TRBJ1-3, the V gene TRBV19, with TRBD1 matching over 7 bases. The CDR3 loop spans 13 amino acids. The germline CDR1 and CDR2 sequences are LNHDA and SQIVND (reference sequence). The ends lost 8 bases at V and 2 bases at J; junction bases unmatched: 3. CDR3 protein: CASCDRAGNTIYF. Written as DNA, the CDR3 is TGTGCCAGTTGTGACAGGGCTGGAAACACCATATATTTT. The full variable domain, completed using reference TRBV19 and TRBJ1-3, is DGGITQSPKYLFRKEGQNVTLSCEQNLNHDAMYWYRQDPGQGLRLIYYSQIVNDFQKGDIAEGYSVSREKKESFPLTVTSAQKNPTAFYLCASCDRAGNTIYFGEGSWLTVV.

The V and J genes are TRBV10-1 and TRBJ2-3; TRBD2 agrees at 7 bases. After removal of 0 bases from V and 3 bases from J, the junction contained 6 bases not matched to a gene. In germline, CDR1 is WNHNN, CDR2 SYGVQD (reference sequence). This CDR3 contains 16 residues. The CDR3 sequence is CASSESQRDLTDTQYF. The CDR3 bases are TGCGCCAGCAGTGAGTCTCAGCGGGATTTAACAGATACGCAGTATTTT.

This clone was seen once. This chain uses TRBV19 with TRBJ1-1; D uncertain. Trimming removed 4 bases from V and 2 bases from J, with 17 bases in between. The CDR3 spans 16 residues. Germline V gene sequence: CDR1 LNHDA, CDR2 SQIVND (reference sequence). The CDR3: CASSSARAPDNTEAFF. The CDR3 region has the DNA TGTGCCAGTAGTAGTGCAAGGGCCCCCGATAACACTGAAGCTTTCTTT.

Here the CDR3 reads CASSPITTGELFF. The CDR3 DNA is TGCGCCAGCAGCCCTATCACCACCGGGGAGCTGTTTTTT. The gene calls are TRBV4-1 and TRBJ2-2; D ambiguous. V was shortened by 4 bases and J by 4 bases, with 7 bases between the two germline ends. CDR1 is MGHRA, CDR2 YSYEKL, per germline. The CDR3 extends over 13 amino acids.

The CDR3 loop reads CASSVGTGDGYTF. CDR3 sequence (DNA): TGTGCCAGCAGTGTTGGGACAGGAGATGGCTACACCTTC. The chain employs TRBV2 and TRBJ1-2; 8 nucleotides align to TRBD1. V lost 4 bases and J lost 6; bases outside the gene matches: 4. CDR1 is SNHLY and CDR2 is FYNNEI in the germline V gene. The CDR3 is 13 residues long.

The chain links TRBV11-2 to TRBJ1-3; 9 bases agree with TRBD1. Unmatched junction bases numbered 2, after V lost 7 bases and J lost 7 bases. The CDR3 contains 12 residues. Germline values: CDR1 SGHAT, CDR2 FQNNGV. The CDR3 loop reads CASTDRGNTIYF. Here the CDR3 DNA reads TGTGCCAGCACGGACAGGGGTAACACCATATATTTT.

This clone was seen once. CDR3 nucleotide sequence: TGTGCCAGCAGCACGTCGGACAGGGTCTTGGGGAGCACTGAAGCTTTCTTT. It is translated as CASSTSDRVLGSTEAFF. V usage is TRBV7-9 and J usage is TRBJ1-1, with 8 bases matching TRBD1. Per germline, CDR1 SEHNR and CDR2 FQNEAQ (reference sequence). The CDR3 sequence is 17 residues long. V lost 5 bases to trimming and J lost 4 bases; unmatched junction nucleotides: 15.

The chain's CDR3 is CASRTGPDYYEQYF. The CDR3 DNA sequence: TGCGCCAGCAGGACGGGACCGGACTACTACGAGCAGTACTTC. The chain combines TRBV10-2 with TRBJ2-7; D may be TRBD2 (6 bases). Trimming removed 6 bases at V and 3 bases at J, with 15 bases between. Germline values: CDR1 WSHSY, CDR2 SAAADI. The CDR3 is made up of 14 amino acids.

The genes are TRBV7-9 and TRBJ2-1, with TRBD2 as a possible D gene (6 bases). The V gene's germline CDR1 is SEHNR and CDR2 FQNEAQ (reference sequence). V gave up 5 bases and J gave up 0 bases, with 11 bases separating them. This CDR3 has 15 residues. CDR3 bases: TGTGCCAGCAGCCACTGGAGGGACTCCTACAATGAGCAGTTCTTC. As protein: CASSHWRDSYNEQFF. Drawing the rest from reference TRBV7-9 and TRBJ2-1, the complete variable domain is DTGVSQNPRHKITKRGQNVTFRCDPISEHNRLYWYRQTLGQGPEFLTYFQNEAQLEKSRLLSDRFSAERPKGSFSTLEIQRTEQGDSAMYLCASSHWRDSYNEQFFGPGTRLTVL.

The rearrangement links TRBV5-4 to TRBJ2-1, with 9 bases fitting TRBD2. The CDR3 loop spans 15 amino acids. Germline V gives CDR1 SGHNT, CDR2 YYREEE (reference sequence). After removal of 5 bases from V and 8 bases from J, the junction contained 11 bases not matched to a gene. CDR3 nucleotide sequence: TGTGCCAGCAGTTGGGCGGGAGGGCCCTTGGATGAGCAGTTCTTC. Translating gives CASSWAGGPLDEQFF.

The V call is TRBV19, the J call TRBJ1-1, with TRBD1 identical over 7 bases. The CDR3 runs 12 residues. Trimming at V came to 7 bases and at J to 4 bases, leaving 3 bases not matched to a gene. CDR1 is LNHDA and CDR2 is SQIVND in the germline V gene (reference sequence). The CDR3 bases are TGTGCCAGTACAACAGGGGTCACTGAAGCTTTCTTT. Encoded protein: CASTTGVTEAFF.

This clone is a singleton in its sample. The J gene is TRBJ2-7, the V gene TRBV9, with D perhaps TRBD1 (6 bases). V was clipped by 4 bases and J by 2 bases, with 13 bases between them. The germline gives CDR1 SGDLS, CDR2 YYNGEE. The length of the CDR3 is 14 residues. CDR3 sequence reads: CASSPRDNPYEQYF. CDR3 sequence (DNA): TGTGCCAGCAGCCCACGGGACAACCCCTACGAGCAGTACTTC.

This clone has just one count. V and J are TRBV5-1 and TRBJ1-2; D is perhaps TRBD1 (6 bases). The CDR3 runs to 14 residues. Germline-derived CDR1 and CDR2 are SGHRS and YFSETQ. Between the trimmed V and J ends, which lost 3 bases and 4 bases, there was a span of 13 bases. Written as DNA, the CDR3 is TGCGCCAGCAGCTGGACAGCGACCGGCTATGGCTACACCTTC. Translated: CASSWTATGYGYTF. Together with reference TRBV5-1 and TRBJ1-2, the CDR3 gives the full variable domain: KAGVTQTPRYLIKTRGQQVTLSCSPISGHRSVSWYQQTPGQGLQFLFEYFSETQRNKGNFPGRFSGRQFSNSRSEMNVSTLELGDSALYLCASSWTATGYGYTFGSGTRLTVV.

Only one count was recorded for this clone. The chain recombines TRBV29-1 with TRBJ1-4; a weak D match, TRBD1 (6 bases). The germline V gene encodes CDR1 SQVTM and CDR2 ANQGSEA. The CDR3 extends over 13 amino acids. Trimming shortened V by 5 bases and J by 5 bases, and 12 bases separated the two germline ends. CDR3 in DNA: TGCAGCGTTCAGGACAGAGAAAATGAAAAACTGTTTTTT. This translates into CSVQDRENEKLFF.

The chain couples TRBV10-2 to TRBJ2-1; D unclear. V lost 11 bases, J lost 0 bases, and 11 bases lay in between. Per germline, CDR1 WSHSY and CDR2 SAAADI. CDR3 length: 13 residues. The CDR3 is CASGQSSYNEQFF. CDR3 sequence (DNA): TGCGCCTCCGGCCAGAGCTCCTACAATGAGCAGTTCTTC.

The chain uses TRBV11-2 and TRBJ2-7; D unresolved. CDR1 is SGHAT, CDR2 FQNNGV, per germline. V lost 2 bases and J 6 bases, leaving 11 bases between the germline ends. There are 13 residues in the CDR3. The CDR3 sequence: CASSLSSAIEQYF. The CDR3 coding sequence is TGTGCCAGCAGCTTAAGTTCAGCCATCGAGCAGTACTTC.

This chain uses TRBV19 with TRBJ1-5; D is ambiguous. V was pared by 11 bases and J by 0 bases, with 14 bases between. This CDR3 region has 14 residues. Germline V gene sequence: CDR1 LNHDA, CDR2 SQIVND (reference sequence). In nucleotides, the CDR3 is TGTGCCGGATCGGACGGCTTTAGCAATCAGCCCCAGCATTTT. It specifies CAGSDGFSNQPQHF. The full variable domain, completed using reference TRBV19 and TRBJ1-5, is DGGITQSPKYLFRKEGQNVTLSCEQNLNHDAMYWYRQDPGQGLRLIYYSQIVNDFQKGDIAEGYSVSREKKESFPLTVTSAQKNPTAFYLCAGSDGFSNQPQHFGDGTRLSIL.